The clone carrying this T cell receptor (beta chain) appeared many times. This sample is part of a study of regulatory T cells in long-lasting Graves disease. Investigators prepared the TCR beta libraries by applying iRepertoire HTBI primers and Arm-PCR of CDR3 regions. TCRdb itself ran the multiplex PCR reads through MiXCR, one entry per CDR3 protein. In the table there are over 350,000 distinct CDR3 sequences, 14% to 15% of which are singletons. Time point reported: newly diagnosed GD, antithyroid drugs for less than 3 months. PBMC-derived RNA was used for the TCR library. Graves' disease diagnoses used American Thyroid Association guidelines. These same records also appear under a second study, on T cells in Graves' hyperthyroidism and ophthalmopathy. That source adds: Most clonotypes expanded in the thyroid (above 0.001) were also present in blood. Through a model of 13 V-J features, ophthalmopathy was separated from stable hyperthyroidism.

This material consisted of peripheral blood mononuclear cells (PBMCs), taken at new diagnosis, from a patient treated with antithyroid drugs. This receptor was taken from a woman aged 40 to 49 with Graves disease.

The CDR3 loop is CASSYTGGNGYTF. CDR3 DNA: TGTGCCAGCAGCTACACAGGGGGCAATGGCTACACCTTC. The chain couples TRBV2 to TRBJ1-2, with TRBD1 identical over 9 bases. Trimming took 6 bases from V and 6 from J; bases not matched to a gene: 5. The CDR3 contains 13 residues. Germline V gene data show CDR1 as SNHLY and CDR2 as FYNNEI.